Reported below is one TCR beta chain. As yet, its antigen is unknown. These data come from a study of CD8+ T cells in alopecia areata. Study-level points and caveats: Scalp clonality and expanded CD8+ clones among the top 100 were significantly decreased by tofacitinib.

Losses at the gene ends were 0 bases for V and 12 bases for J; bases not matched to a gene: 7. Germline lookup yields CDR1 MGHRA and CDR2 YSYEKL. The CDR3 runs to 16 residues. Treatment here: oral pan-JAK inhibitor, 5-10 mg twice daily. Collection of lesional scalp punch biopsies and peripheral blood was performed in alopecia areata patients. cDNA reverse transcribed from extracted RNA served as the sequencing template. TCRdb keeps only in-frame clones here, not all; method: immunoSEQ multiplex PCR. The sample carries 110,000 or so clones, roughly 58% recorded once. The genes are TRBV4-1 and TRBJ2-1, with 14 positions matching TRBD2. Material: CD8+ T cells sorted from blood, obtained at week 4, from a patient treated with tofacitinib. The clonotype comes from a human donor with alopecia areata. The DNA of the CDR3 is TGCGCCAGCAGCCAAGAACCGGGACTAGCGGGGGCTGGGCAGTTCTTC. This encodes CASSQEPGLAGAGQFF.